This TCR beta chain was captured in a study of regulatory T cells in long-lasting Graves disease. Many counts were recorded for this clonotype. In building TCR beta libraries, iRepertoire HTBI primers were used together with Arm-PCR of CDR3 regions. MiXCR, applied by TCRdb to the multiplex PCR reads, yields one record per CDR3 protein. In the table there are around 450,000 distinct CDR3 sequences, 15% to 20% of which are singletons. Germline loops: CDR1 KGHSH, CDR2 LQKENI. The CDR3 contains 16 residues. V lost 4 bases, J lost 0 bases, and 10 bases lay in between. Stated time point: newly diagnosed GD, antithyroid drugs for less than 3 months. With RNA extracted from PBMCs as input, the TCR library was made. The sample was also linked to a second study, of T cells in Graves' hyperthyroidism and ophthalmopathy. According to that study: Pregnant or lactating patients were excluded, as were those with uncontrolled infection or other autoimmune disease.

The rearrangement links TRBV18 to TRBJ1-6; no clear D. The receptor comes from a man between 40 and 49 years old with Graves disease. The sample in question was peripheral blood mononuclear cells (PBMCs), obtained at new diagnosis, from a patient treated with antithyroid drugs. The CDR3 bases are TGTGCCAGCTCACAGCGCCCTAGCTCCTATAATTCACCCCTCCACTTT. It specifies CASSQRPSSYNSPLHF.